Below, 18 T cell receptor beta chains from the same sample are listed, as sequenced in a study of control samples from healthy donors and cancer patients. Sequencing used immunoSEQ multiplex PCR; TCRdb keeps in-frame clones, though not all of them. Of about 150,000 clones in the sample, 94% were seen once. Specimen: blood. The source of these receptors is a woman in her late teens or twenties in good health.

The genes are TRBV9 and TRBJ2-2; 7 nucleotides agree with TRBD1. V shed 0 bases, J shed 5 bases, and the junction held 4 bases outside the gene matches. CDR1 is SGDLS and CDR2 is YYNGEE in the germline V gene. CDR3 length: 15 residues. The CDR3 bases are TGTGCCAGCAGCGTAGCAAGGGGGCCGACCGGGGAGCTGTTTTTT. This gives the protein CASSVARGPTGELFF.

The chain joins TRBV10-3 to TRBJ1-1; D gene unclear. The germline V gene has CDR1 ENHRY and CDR2 SYGVKD. The CDR3 covers 15 residues. Trimming removed 3 bases at V and 0 bases at J, with 11 bases between. This CDR3 reads CAISERADMNTEAFF. CDR3 in DNA: TGTGCCATCAGTGAAAGGGCAGACATGAACACTGAAGCTTTCTTT.

The chain links TRBV28 to TRBJ1-3; unclear D gene. CDR1 and CDR2 from the germline V gene are MDHEN and SYDVKM. This CDR3 has 13 residues. Trimming took off 5 bases at V and 4 bases at J, with 9 bases between the two ends. The CDR3 DNA follows: TGTGCCAGCAGTCCCCGACTCGGAAACACCATATATTTT. Translating it yields CASSPRLGNTIYF.

This clone was counted once. V and J are TRBV7-9 and TRBJ1-5; D call uncertain. From germline, CDR1 is SEHNR and CDR2 FQNEAQ (reference sequence). This CDR3 has 13 residues. Trimming pared 4 bases from V and 5 bases from J, leaving 9 bases between. CDR3: CASSSSEYQPQHF. CDR3 coding DNA: TGTGCCAGCAGCTCCTCTGAGTATCAGCCCCAGCATTTT.

The J gene is TRBJ2-3, the V gene TRBV6-6; 7 nucleotides line up with TRBD1. The trim removed 6 bases at V and 2 bases at J, leaving 8 bases unmatched. The CDR3 covers 15 residues. Germline CDR1 reads MNHNY; CDR2 reads SVGAGI (reference sequence). The CDR3 sequence: CASSSRQGLTDTQYF. CDR3 DNA sequence: TGTGCCAGCAGCTCTCGACAGGGCCTCACAGATACGCAGTATTTT.

This rearrangement joins TRBV6-1 to TRBJ2-7, with 11 nucleotides matching TRBD1. J gave up 5 bases and V 4 bases, and 10 bases lay outside the gene matches. From germline, CDR1 is MNHNS and CDR2 SASEGT. The length of the CDR3 is 16 residues. CDR3 nucleotides: TGTGCCAGCAGTGCTCGCTCCGGACAGGGGGCCAACGAGCAGTACTTC. This sequence encodes CASSARSGQGANEQYF.

The J gene is TRBJ2-1, the V gene TRBV5-1, with a weak D call TRBD1 (6 bases). The CDR3 consists of 15 residues. Deletions cut 3 bases from V and 3 bases from J, with 13 bases between. Germline CDR1 SGHRS, CDR2 YFSETQ. CDR3 sequence: CASSYRDTDYNEQFF. The CDR3 bases are TGCGCCAGCAGCTATCGGGACACTGACTACAATGAGCAGTTCTTC. The whole variable domain, remainder taken from reference TRBV5-1 and TRBJ2-1, is KAGVTQTPRYLIKTRGQQVTLSCSPISGHRSVSWYQQTPGQGLQFLFEYFSETQRNKGNFPGRFSGRQFSNSRSEMNVSTLELGDSALYLCASSYRDTDYNEQFFGPGTRLTVL.

The chain combines TRBV14 with TRBJ2-7, with a weak D call TRBD1 (5 bases). Trimming removed 4 bases at V and 5 bases at J, with 15 bases between. CDR1 is SGHDN, CDR2 FVKESK, per germline. The CDR3 is 14 residues long. The CDR3 bases are TGTGCCAGCAGCCCTTTGACAGCTTCTCACGAGCAGTACTTC. This translates into CASSPLTASHEQYF.

The chain recombines TRBV5-8 with TRBJ2-7; no clear D gene. Trimming removed 0 bases from V and 3 bases from J, with 10 bases in between. Germline values: CDR1 SGHTS, CDR2 YDEGEE. This CDR3 has 14 residues. CDR3 in amino acids: CASSLDLSLYEQYF. As DNA, the CDR3 is TGTGCCAGCAGCTTGGATTTATCACTCTACGAGCAGTACTTC.

The chain recombines TRBV27 with TRBJ1-1; D perhaps matches TRBD1 (6 bases). Germline values: CDR1 MNHEY, CDR2 SMNVEV (reference sequence). Trimming pared 4 bases from V and 5 bases from J, leaving 17 bases between. The CDR3 extends over 15 amino acids. The DNA for the CDR3 is TGTGCCAGCAGTTCCCTACAGGGCCTTTGGACTGAAGCTTTCTTT. As protein: CASSSLQGLWTEAFF.

The chain uses TRBV11-2 and TRBJ2-7, with D uncertain. Trimming pared 0 bases from V and 4 bases from J, leaving 7 bases between. Germline CDR1 is SGHAT and CDR2 is FQNNGV. This CDR3 has 13 amino acids. The CDR3 spells CASSLEAGYEQYF. The DNA for the CDR3 is TGTGCCAGCAGCTTAGAGGCCGGGTACGAGCAGTACTTC. The whole variable domain, remainder taken from reference TRBV11-2 and TRBJ2-7, is EAGVAQSPRYKIIEKRQSVAFWCNPISGHATLYWYQQILGQGPKLLIQFQNNGVVDDSQLPKDRFSAERLKGVDSTLKIQPAKLEDSAVYLCASSLEAGYEQYFGPGTRLTVT.

The CDR3, as DNA: TGTGCCACCTCCCCAAGGAGGGAAGACTTCAGGTATACGCAGTATTTT. The encoded protein is CATSPRREDFRYTQYF. This chain connects TRBV27 to TRBJ2-3; perhaps TRBD2 as D (6 bases). Per germline, CDR1 MNHEY and CDR2 SMNVEV (reference sequence). This CDR3 has 16 residues. Trimming shortened V by 10 bases and J by 7 bases, and 27 bases separated the two germline ends.

V usage is TRBV7-6 and J usage is TRBJ1-3; TRBD1 aligns across 9 bases. CDR1 is SGHVS and CDR2 is FNYEAQ in the germline V gene. The V gene end was trimmed by 2 bases and the J gene end by 0 bases; junction bases not matched to a gene: 14. The CDR3 is made up of 20 amino acids. The CDR3 coding sequence is TGTGCCAGCAGCTTAAGAGTTTCGGGACAGGGCTCCTTCTCTGGAAACACCATATATTTT. As protein: CASSLRVSGQGSFSGNTIYF.

This clone was picked up one time. The V call is TRBV9, the J call TRBJ2-3, with D possibly being TRBD2 (5 bases). Trimming removed 2 bases from V and 0 bases from J, with 7 bases in between. Germline V lookup: CDR1 SGDLS, CDR2 YYNGEE. This CDR3 region has 14 residues. The CDR3 sequence: CASSVRASTDTQYF. DNA for the CDR3: TGTGCCAGCAGCGTGAGGGCTAGCACAGATACGCAGTATTTT.

The count of this clone is one. This chain uses TRBV1 with TRBJ1-1; the table's D call TRBD1 went unverified against the DNA. TRBV1 is termed a pseudogene. The length of the CDR3 is 16 residues. The CDR3 here is CTSSPSTERRVTEAFF. As DNA, the CDR3 is TGCACCAGCAGCCCTTCGACGGAACGCAGGGTAACTGAAGCTTTCTTT.

This chain links TRBV20-1 with TRBJ2-7; 9 bases are shared with TRBD2. The CDR3 runs 15 residues. Looked up from germline, CDR1 is DFQATT and CDR2 is SNEGSKA (reference sequence). The ends lost 3 bases at V and 0 bases at J; junction bases unmatched: 6. CDR3 nucleotide sequence: TGCAGTGCTAGTCGTAGCGGGGGTAGCTCCTACGAGCAGTACTTC. Encoded protein: CSASRSGGSSYEQYF.

The chain is built from TRBV7-2 and TRBJ2-5; TRBD1 matches 10 bases. CDR1 is SGHTA and CDR2 is FQGNSA in the germline V gene. CDR3 length: 16 amino acids. V dropped 0 bases and J dropped 2; count of bases not matched to a gene: 3. The CDR3 DNA reads as TGTGCCAGCAGCTTAGCATCGGGACAGGGGCAAGAGACCCAGTACTTC. Protein product: CASSLASGQGQETQYF.

This clone appeared a single time. V and J are TRBV19 and TRBJ1-3; possibly TRBD1 for D (5 bases). Between the trimmed V and J ends, which lost 6 bases and 0 bases, there was a span of 15 bases. The CDR3 consists of 16 residues. From germline, CDR1 is LNHDA and CDR2 SQIVND (reference sequence). The CDR3 is CASSAMDKSSGNTIYF. The CDR3 DNA reads as TGTGCCAGTAGCGCTATGGACAAATCCTCTGGAAACACCATATATTTT. The whole variable domain, filled in from reference TRBV19 and TRBJ1-3, reads DGGITQSPKYLFRKEGQNVTLSCEQNLNHDAMYWYRQDPGQGLRLIYYSQIVNDFQKGDIAEGYSVSREKKESFPLTVTSAQKNPTAFYLCASSAMDKSSGNTIYFGEGSWLTVV.